This T cell receptor beta chain was captured in a study of regulatory T cells in long-lasting Graves disease. The time point: persistent/refractory GD, antithyroid drugs over 5 years with positive TRAb. Extracted PBMC RNA gave rise to the TCR library. In this sample, this clonotype turned up a few times. This CDR3 comprises 15 residues. Germline assignment: CDR1 LNHDA and CDR2 SQIVND (reference sequence). The V gene lost 3 bases and the J gene lost 5 bases, with 14 bases spanning the gap. Library construction for TCR beta used iRepertoire HTBI primers and Arm-PCR of CDR3 regions. MiXCR, run by TCRdb on the multiplex PCR reads, gives a single entry per CDR3 protein. The data contain roughly 500,000 distinct CDR3 sequences, more than 20% of them singletons.

The sequence was collected from a female donor with Graves disease. This specimen was peripheral blood mononuclear cells (PBMCs), taken when the disease was refractory, from a patient treated with antithyroid drugs. The rearrangement links TRBV19 to TRBJ1-5; no clear D gene. This CDR3 is CASSIFQIADQPQHF. DNA for the CDR3: TGTGCCAGTAGTATTTTTCAAATCGCCGATCAGCCCCAGCATTTT.